Described below is a single T cell receptor beta chain sequence and its context. CDR1 and CDR2 from the germline V gene are SGHRS and YFSETQ. The ends lost 4 bases at V and 4 bases at J; junction bases unmatched: 11. This CDR3 spans 16 amino acids. The data stem from a study of cytomegalovirus exposure and HLA in healthy donors. This PCR relied on a set of 60 Vbeta primers and 13 Jbeta primers. Only in-frame clones appear in the TCRdb table, and some are missing; sequencing was by immunoSEQ multiplex PCR. The sample has hundreds of thousands of clones, around 88% seen once; the top ten hold roughly 0.99%.

Sequencing was carried out using PBMCs. The clonotype comes from a woman aged 18-29 years in good health and CMV-seronegative. The chain joins TRBV5-1 to TRBJ2-5, with 9 bases matching TRBD1. CDR3 DNA: TGCGCCAGCAGCAGAAATCCGGGACAGGGTGGAGAGACCCAGTACTTC. This encodes CASSRNPGQGGETQYF.